Included here is one T cell receptor beta chain sequence, with context. Its antigen is not known. The data stem from a study of neoadjuvant anti-PD-1 for oral cavity cancer. Overall study findings and caveats: With three patients per group, TCR findings need larger cohorts.

Time point reported: after neoadjuvant nivolumab, at surgical resection. Clones were read by immunoSEQ multiplex PCR, and TCRdb kept only the in-frame ones, dropping some. Among more than 13,000 clones, 74% were seen once, and the ten largest hold approximately 2%. V was trimmed by 4 bases and J by 4 bases, leaving 16 bases between them. This CDR3 is built from 15 residues. The V gene's germline CDR1 is MGHDK and CDR2 SYGVNS. The sequencing here drew on PBMCs, taken after nivolumab (anti-PD-1) treatment. V usage is TRBV25-1 and J usage is TRBJ1-2; D possibly corresponds to TRBD1 (5 bases). The sequence came from a person between 40 and 85 years old with oral cavity squamous cell carcinoma. The CDR3 bases are TGTGCCAGCAGTGGGGGGAGCGGGGGTATCTATGGCTACACCTTC. Its translation is CASSGGSGGIYGYTF.